These 13 T cell receptor beta chains came from one sample sequenced in a study of T cells after yellow fever vaccination. One entry per CDR3 protein results from TCRdb running MiXCR on the 5' RACE reads. The table shows hundreds of thousands of distinct CDR3 sequences, with 7.5% to 9% occurring only once. The specimen was PBMCs, collected on the day of the first yellow fever vaccination. These receptor sequences come from a man between 18 and 35 years old who received the YFV17D yellow fever vaccine.

This clonotype turned up a few times. This rearrangement joins TRBV12-3 or TRBV12-4 to TRBJ2-7, with D perhaps matching TRBD2 (6 bases). Trimming stripped 5 bases from V and 6 bases from J, with 14 bases between. The CDR3 is 13 residues long. The CDR3 DNA is TGTGCCAGCAGTCCCCCCACAGCGGGCGAGCAGTACTTC. It translates to CASSPPTAGEQYF.

The chain recombines TRBV12-3 or TRBV12-4 with TRBJ2-3, with a weak D call TRBD2 (5 bases). V was trimmed by 3 bases and J by 6 bases, leaving 10 bases between them. CDR3 size: 13 residues. The CDR3: CASSFPDSDTQYF. CDR3 DNA: TGTGCCAGCAGTTTTCCGGACTCGGATACGCAGTATTTT.

This clonotype showed up just a few times. The J gene is TRBJ2-5, the V gene TRBV28, with 7 bases that match TRBD2. The V gene's germline CDR1 is MDHEN and CDR2 SYDVKM. J was trimmed by 1 base and V by 8 bases; bases with no gene match: 10. The CDR3 has 15 residues. This CDR3 reads CASAAVGGSQETQYF. The CDR3 nucleotides are TGTGCCAGCGCGGCCGTCGGGGGGTCCCAAGAGACCCAGTACTTC.

This clonotype showed up many times. The chain uses TRBV2 and TRBJ2-1, with D perhaps given as TRBD1 or TRBD2 (5 bases each). The CDR3 runs 16 residues. V dropped 8 bases and J dropped 5 bases, with 22 bases sitting between them. Germline V gene data show CDR1 as SNHLY and CDR2 as FYNNEI. CDR3 region: CASGQRSGGGHNEQFF. The CDR3 DNA reads TGTGCCAGCGGACAACGGTCGGGTGGGGGACACAATGAGCAGTTCTTC. Drawing the rest from reference TRBV2 and TRBJ2-1, the complete variable domain is EPEVTQTPSHQVTQMGQEVILRCVPISNHLYFYWYRQILGQKVEFLVSFYNNEISEKSEIFDDQFSVERPDGSNFTLKIRSTKLEDSAMYFCASGQRSGGGHNEQFFGPGTRLTVL.

In this sample, this clonotype turned up many times. One end of the junction fails to match germline, which may point to a read error. The J gene is TRBJ2-5, the V gene TRBV7-2, with no clear D. CDR1 is SGHTA and CDR2 is FQGNSA in the germline V gene. The CDR3 is 12 amino acids. The CDR3 nucleotides are TGCGCCAGCAGCCCCCTCCAAGAGACCCAGTACTTC. Translating it yields CASSPLQETQYF.

The sample holds many counts of this clonotype. This sequence joins TRBV4-3 and TRBJ2-2; D is ambiguous. The CDR3 totals 17 residues. Per the germline V gene, CDR1 is LGHNA and CDR2 is YSLEER. V gave up 2 bases and J gave up 6 bases, with 19 bases separating them. CDR3: CASSQSASPRSPGELFF. The CDR3 nucleotides read TGCGCCAGCAGCCAATCCGCCTCTCCGAGGTCCCCCGGGGAGCTGTTTTTT.

This clonotype was counted at least ten times. The gene calls are TRBV4-3 and TRBJ2-5; D remains unclear. Between the trimmed V and J ends, which lost 5 bases and 5 bases, there was a span of 21 bases. Per germline, CDR1 LGHNA and CDR2 YSLEER. This CDR3 region has 16 residues. CDR3 in DNA: TGCGCCAGCAGCTCCCCCTCCGGCAAGATAGGGGAGACCCAGTACTTC. It yields the protein CASSSPSGKIGETQYF.

This rearrangement joins TRBV6-4 to TRBJ1-5; no clear D. The CDR3 extends over 15 amino acids. The germline V gene has CDR1 MRHNA and CDR2 SNTAGT. V shed 4 bases and J shed 7 bases, with 17 bases lying between them. CDR3 DNA: TGTGCCAGCAGTGCCGGTCTAGGACTTGGACAGCCCCAGCATTTT. It codes for CASSAGLGLGQPQHF.

The chain couples TRBV5-1 to TRBJ1-2; 7 bases match TRBD1. This CDR3 region has 15 residues. V shed 0 bases, J shed 8 bases, and the junction held 10 bases outside the gene matches. The germline CDR1 and CDR2 sequences are SGHRS and YFSETQ. The CDR3 loop is CASSLDRGALDGYTF. The CDR3 DNA follows: TGCGCCAGCAGCTTGGACAGGGGAGCGCTGGACGGCTACACCTTC.

This clonotype showed up many times. V usage is TRBV3-1 and J usage is TRBJ1-5, with D possibly TRBD1 on 5 matching bases. V lost 4 bases, J lost 2 bases, and 9 bases lay in between. Germline V gene data show CDR1 as LGHDT and CDR2 as YNNKEL (reference sequence). This CDR3 is 14 amino acids long. The CDR3 bases are TGTGCCAGCAGCCCATTGGGGGGCAATCAGCCCCAGCATTTT. This encodes CASSPLGGNQPQHF. Variable domain in full (rest from reference TRBV3-1 and TRBJ1-5): DTAVSQTPKYLVTQMGNDKSIKCEQNLGHDTMYWYKQDSKKFLKIMFSYNNKELIINETVPNRFSPKSPDKAHLNLHINSLELGDSAVYFCASSPLGGNQPQHFGDGTRLSIL.

This clonotype was seen only a few times. The rearrangement uses TRBV20-1 and TRBJ2-5; TRBD1 might be the D (5 bases). V lost 1 base and J lost 4, with 13 bases in between. The CDR3 length is 14 residues. Germline values: CDR1 DFQATT, CDR2 SNEGSKA (reference sequence). This chain's CDR3 is CSARVSGSVETQYF. In DNA form, the CDR3 reads TGCAGTGCTAGAGTGTCAGGGTCGGTAGAGACCCAGTACTTC.

In its sample, this clonotype was seen a few times. The CDR3: CASSLAGARFYEQYV. The CDR3 DNA reads TGTGCCAGCAGCTTGGCAGGGGCTAGATTCTACGAGCAGTACGTC. The chain recombines TRBV7-8 with TRBJ2-7; D may be TRBD1 (6 bases). CDR1 is SGHVS, CDR2 FQNEAQ, per germline. The CDR3 extends over 15 amino acids. V was cut by 3 bases and J by 3 bases, with 15 bases left in between.

The V and J genes are TRBV25-1 and TRBJ2-7, with D perhaps TRBD2 (6 bases). This CDR3 has 12 amino acids. V was trimmed by 8 bases and J by 2 bases, leaving 10 bases between them. Germline V gene sequence: CDR1 MGHDK, CDR2 SYGVNS. The CDR3, as DNA: TGTGCCAGCCGGGACTCGACCTACGAGCAGTACGTC. It is translated as CASRDSTYEQYV.